Sequencing of this T cell receptor (beta chain) was carried out in a study of blood T cell repertoires in COVID-19. Method: immunoSEQ multiplex PCR; TCRdb's copy keeps in-frame clones and lacks some. The top ten clones hold roughly 0.76% of a sample with some 450,000 clones, 85% to 90% of them seen once. This TCR was recovered from a man younger than 35 with COVID-19, enrolled during active disease. Sequenced material: peripheral blood.

The CDR3 is CASSQDEGATAYNEQFF. In DNA, the CDR3 is TGCGCCAGCAGCCAAGATGAAGGGGCGACGGCATACAATGAGCAGTTCTTC. The rearrangement links TRBV4-1 to TRBJ2-1; D may be TRBD1 (5 bases). This CDR3 is built from 17 residues. The germline V gene encodes CDR1 MGHRA and CDR2 YSYEKL. Deletions cut 0 bases from V and 4 bases from J, with 16 bases between.